Presented here are 8 T cell receptor beta chains from one specimen sequenced in a study of T-cell memory formation after mild COVID-19. TCRdb reprocessed the 5' RACE reads with MiXCR, giving one entry per CDR3 protein. This sample has under 550,000 distinct CDR3 sequences, with about a sixth found just once. Input material: PBMCs or a T cell subset sorted from them (not recorded which). The receptors were sampled from a man between 18 and 29 years old who had mild COVID-19 (a few samples of this study predate the infection). Cell type and time point are not known.

Ten or more counts support this clonotype. The rearrangement links TRBV11-2 to TRBJ2-2; TRBD2 is a possible D gene (6 bases). Trimming pared 5 bases from V and 4 bases from J, leaving 20 bases between. Germline CDR1 reads SGHAT; CDR2 reads FQNNGV. CDR3 length equals 17 residues. The chain's CDR3 is CASSNLRGGPGTGELFF. DNA for the CDR3: TGTGCCAGCAGCAACTTGCGGGGAGGCCCGGGCACCGGGGAGCTGTTTTTT.

The rearrangement links TRBV12-3 or TRBV12-4 to TRBJ2-5; 10 nucleotides agree with TRBD1. J was trimmed by 2 bases and V by 8 bases; bases with no gene match: 11. This CDR3 is 16 amino acids long. Written as DNA, the CDR3 is TGTGCCAGCGGTCCCCCATGGGACAGGGGACAAGAGACCCAGTACTTC. This encodes CASGPPWDRGQETQYF.

The chain carries TRBV11-3 and TRBJ2-1, with 9 bases that match TRBD2. J was trimmed by 7 bases and V by 5 bases; bases with no gene match: 12. CDR3 length: 16 residues. Germline CDR1 SGHNT, CDR2 YENEEA. The CDR3 nucleotides read TGTGCCAGCAGCCCCGGCCCAGCGGGGGGTATAAATGAGCAGTTCTTC. Translation gives CASSPGPAGGINEQFF.

This clonotype has more than one count but fewer than ten. The chain has TRBV6-2 or TRBV6-3 and TRBJ2-1; D ambiguous. This CDR3 has 16 amino acids. The V gene lost 0 bases and the J gene lost 6 bases, with 15 bases spanning the gap. The germline V gene encodes CDR1 MNHEY and CDR2 SVGEGT. The CDR3 coding sequence is TGTGCCAGCAGTTACTCGACCGCACCGGTAGGCAATGAGCAGTTCTTC. This sequence encodes CASSYSTAPVGNEQFF.

This clonotype was found a few times. The chain uses TRBV5-1 and TRBJ2-2; the match to TRBD2 covers 13 bases. J lost 2 bases, V lost 4 bases, and 5 bases had no gene match. The CDR3 covers 17 residues. Germline assignment: CDR1 SGHRS and CDR2 YFSETQ. The chain's CDR3 is CASSPGLAGENTGELFF. The CDR3 coding sequence is TGCGCCAGCAGCCCCGGACTAGCGGGGGAAAACACCGGGGAGCTGTTTTTT.

The chain has TRBV29-1 and TRBJ1-1; 7 bases match TRBD1. CDR3 length: 14 amino acids. Trimming at V came to 4 bases and at J to 2 bases, leaving 7 bases not matched to a gene. Germline lookup yields CDR1 SQVTM and CDR2 ANQGSEA. The CDR3 nucleotides are TGCAGCGTTGGGAGGGGGCAAACTAACACTGAAGCTTTCTTT. Residues: CSVGRGQTNTEAFF.

This clonotype was found a few times. This chain joins TRBV5-5 and TRBJ2-7; D gene ambiguous. The CDR3 length is 14 residues. The germline CDR1 and CDR2 sequences are SGHKS and YYEKEE (reference sequence). Trimming took off 5 bases at V and 0 bases at J, with 12 bases between the two ends. The CDR3 coding sequence is TGTGCCAGCAGTCACGGGCCCCGCTCCTACGAGCAGTACTTC. This codes for CASSHGPRSYEQYF.

This clonotype was observed a few times. The V gene is TRBV6-5, the J gene TRBJ2-5; D not resolved. The germline CDR1 and CDR2 sequences are MNHEY and SVGAGI. V dropped 5 bases and J dropped 5 bases, with 15 bases sitting between them. This CDR3 is built from 14 residues. The CDR3 coding sequence is TGTGCCAGCAGTGCTTTATGGGGTGCGGAGACCCAGTACTTC. It specifies CASSALWGAETQYF.